These 6 T cell receptor beta chains share one sample of origin, sequenced in a study of blood T cell repertoires in COVID-19. Clones were sequenced by immunoSEQ multiplex PCR, and TCRdb holds only the in-frame ones, with some missing. Here the sample spans about 280,000 clones, 87% being singletons. Sequencing input: PBMCs or T cells enriched from blood (not recorded which). The receptors were sampled from a woman between 40 and 55 years old who had recovered from COVID-19.

With respect to this clone: This CDR3 is also generated by other DNA sequences in the sample. The chain carries TRBV5-1 and TRBJ2-3; a possible D gene is TRBD1 (5 bases). Looked up from germline, CDR1 is SGHRS and CDR2 is YFSETQ. The ends were cut back, 0 bases at V and 3 bases at J, with 8 bases in the middle. This CDR3 is 14 amino acids long. This CDR3 is CASSLVAGTDTQYF. DNA for the CDR3: TGCGCCAGCAGCTTGGTGGCAGGGACAGATACGCAGTATTTT.

The chain couples TRBV4-2 to TRBJ2-2; 11 bases are shared with TRBD2. This CDR3 region has 19 residues. V shed 0 bases, J shed 5 bases, and the junction held 11 bases outside the gene matches. CDR1 LGHNA and CDR2 YNFKEQ come from the germline V gene. For the CDR3, the DNA is TGTGCCAGCAGCCAAGAAGTTCAACTAGCGGGAGTTGGGACCGGGGAGCTGTTTTTT. It specifies CASSQEVQLAGVGTGELFF.

The V call is TRBV9, the J call TRBJ2-2; TRBD1 aligns across 7 bases. This CDR3 region has 17 residues. The V segment lost 3 bases and the J segment 0 bases; nucleotides outside the gene matches: 8. Looked up from germline, CDR1 is SGDLS and CDR2 is YYNGEE. In DNA, the CDR3 is TGTGCCAGCAGCGCTCGAACAGGGGCAACGAACACCGGGGAGCTGTTTTTT. Its protein product is CASSARTGATNTGELFF.

This clone was recorded a few times. The V and J genes are TRBV5-4 and TRBJ2-7, with 9 bases aligning to TRBD1. Germline V gene data show CDR1 as SGHNT and CDR2 as YYREEE (reference sequence). The CDR3 covers 14 residues. Unmatched junction bases numbered 6, after V lost 4 bases and J lost 4 bases. The CDR3 here is CASSAGQGYYEQYF. In DNA form, the CDR3 reads TGTGCCAGCAGCGCCGGACAGGGGTATTACGAGCAGTACTTC.

This sequence joins TRBV28 and TRBJ2-1, with D maybe TRBD1 (6 bases). This CDR3 contains 14 residues. V gave up 6 bases and J gave up 5 bases, with 14 bases separating them. CDR1 and CDR2 from the germline V gene are MDHEN and SYDVKM. CDR3 DNA: TGTGCCAGCAGGGGACAACCTAGGGACAATGAGCAGTTCTTC. Encoded protein: CASRGQPRDNEQFF.

The CDR3 is CATSRGGGRGEQFF. Here the CDR3 DNA reads TGTGCCACCAGCAGAGGGGGGGGCCGTGGTGAGCAGTTCTTC. The chain is built from TRBV15 and TRBJ2-1, with D perhaps matching TRBD2 (7 bases). Germline CDR1 LNHNV, CDR2 YYDKDF (reference sequence). The CDR3 length is 14 residues. V gave up 1 base and J gave up 9 bases, with 13 bases separating them. The entire variable domain, with the rest obtained from reference TRBV15 and TRBJ2-1, is as follows: DAMVIQNPRYQVTQFGKPVTLSCSQTLNHNVMYWYQQKSSQAPKLLFHYYDKDFNNEADTPDNFQSRRPNTSFCFLDIRSPGLGDTAMYLCATSRGGGRGEQFFGPGTRLTVL.